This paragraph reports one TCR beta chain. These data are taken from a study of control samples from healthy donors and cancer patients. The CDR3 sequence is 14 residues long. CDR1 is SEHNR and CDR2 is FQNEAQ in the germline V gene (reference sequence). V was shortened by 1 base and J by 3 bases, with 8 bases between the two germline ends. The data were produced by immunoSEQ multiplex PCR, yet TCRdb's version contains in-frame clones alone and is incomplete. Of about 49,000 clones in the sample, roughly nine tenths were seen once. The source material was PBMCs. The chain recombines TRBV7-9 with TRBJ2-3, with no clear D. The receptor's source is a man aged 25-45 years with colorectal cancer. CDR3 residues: CASSLVAQTDTQYF. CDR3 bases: TGTGCCAGCAGCTTAGTCGCCCAGACAGATACGCAGTATTTT.